The 24 T cell receptor beta chains below all came from one sample that was sequenced in a study of CD8 T cells in ankylosing spondylitis. The study, taken as a whole, reports: Characteristic, it appeared, of ankylosing spondylitis blood was a TCR beta motif of fewer than 10 highly homologous variants.

These TCRs are of unknown antigen specificity. TCRdb re-called the 5' RACE reads through MiXCR, storing one row per CDR3 protein. There are approximately 520,000 distinct CDR3 sequences in the sample; approximately 5% occur only once, and under 4.5% lies in the top ten. Sequencing used blood, either unsorted or a sorted T cell fraction (not recorded which). All receptors derive from a male donor with ankylosing spondylitis.

At least ten counts were recorded for this clonotype. The junction shows a germline mismatch at one end, possibly a read error. The chain recombines TRBV7-7 with TRBJ2-3; D may match TRBD1 or TRBD2 (5 bases each). Germline V gene sequence: CDR1 SSHAT, CDR2 FNYEAQ (reference sequence). The CDR3 loop spans 18 amino acids. The CDR3, as DNA: TGTGCTAGCAGCTTAGCGCGGGTTGGCAGGGTGAGCCCAGATACGCAGTATTTT. Translating gives CASSLARVGRVSPDTQYF.

This clonotype was seen many times. CDR3 DNA sequence: TGTGCCAGCAGCCCGTATACCGGGAGAGGGTACGAGCAGTACTTC. Amino acid sequence: CASSPYTGRGYEQYF. V is TRBV11-2 and J is TRBJ2-7; TRBD2 might be the D (6 bases). The V end lost 5 bases, the J end lost 4 bases, and 18 bases lay between the germline ends. Per the germline V gene, CDR1 is SGHAT and CDR2 is FQNNGV. This CDR3 spans 15 amino acids. Full variable domain (outside the CDR3, taken from reference TRBV11-2 and TRBJ2-7): EAGVAQSPRYKIIEKRQSVAFWCNPISGHATLYWYQQILGQGPKLLIQFQNNGVVDDSQLPKDRFSAERLKGVDSTLKIQPAKLEDSAVYLCASSPYTGRGYEQYFGPGTRLTVT.

This clonotype was counted ten times or more. The chain uses TRBV20-1 and TRBJ1-1; 7 positions match TRBD1. This CDR3 spans 14 amino acids. V was clipped by 6 bases and J by 4 bases; unmatched bases: 11. CDR1 is DFQATT and CDR2 is SNEGSKA in the germline V gene (reference sequence). The CDR3 DNA follows: TGCAGTGCGAGCCCTCCGGGACAGAGCACTGAAGCTTTCTTT. Translated: CSASPPGQSTEAFF.

The chain has TRBV7-2 and TRBJ2-7, with D uncertain. The CDR3 length is 13 residues. From germline, CDR1 is SGHTA and CDR2 FQGNSA. Trimming pared 5 bases from V and 4 bases from J, leaving 12 bases between. The CDR3 coding sequence is TGTGCCAGCAGCCCCTCCCCCCATTACGAGCAGTACTTC. Translated, it gives CASSPSPHYEQYF.

The V and J genes are TRBV4-2 and TRBJ1-2; D is perhaps TRBD1 (6 bases). In germline, CDR1 is LGHNA, CDR2 YNFKEQ. This CDR3 spans 13 amino acids. Trimming shortened V by 4 bases and J by 9 bases, and 15 bases separated the two germline ends. CDR3 DNA sequence: TGTGCCAGCAGCCCCGGGACATTCGGCTGCTACACCTTC. It codes for CASSPGTFGCYTF.

This clonotype was seen at least ten times. The chain recombines TRBV28 with TRBJ1-6, with 7 bases aligning to TRBD1. Trimming took 5 bases from V and 2 from J; bases not matched to a gene: 6. This CDR3 has 16 residues. Germline V gives CDR1 MDHEN, CDR2 SYDVKM. Here the CDR3 reads CASSPWDRTYNSPLHF. CDR3 DNA: TGTGCCAGCAGTCCATGGGACAGAACCTATAATTCACCCCTCCACTTT.

The table lists this clonotype with many counts. The chain is built from TRBV20-1 and TRBJ2-7; TRBD2 matches 7 bases. After removal of 2 bases from V and 0 bases from J, the junction contained 13 bases not matched to a gene. CDR1 and CDR2 (germline): DFQATT, SNEGSKA (reference sequence). This CDR3 contains 17 residues. The CDR3 nucleotides read TGCAGTGCTAGACCTCCCTGGGGAGCGGGAAGCTCCTACGAGCAGTACTTC. Its protein product is CSARPPWGAGSSYEQYF.

This clonotype was picked up many times. J is TRBJ2-7 and V is TRBV7-2, with 8 bases lining up with TRBD1. Germline V gives CDR1 SGHTA, CDR2 FQGNSA. The CDR3 extends over 16 amino acids. The J segment lost 2 bases and the V segment lost 1 base, leaving 7 bases of the junction unmatched. In DNA form, the CDR3 reads TGTGCCAGCAGCTTAGTACCCGGGACAGGACCCTACGAGCAGTACTTC. Translating gives CASSLVPGTGPYEQYF.

This chain connects TRBV29-1 to TRBJ2-7; D uncertain. The CDR3 has 13 residues. V shed 4 bases and J shed 2 bases, with 12 bases lying between them. CDR1 and CDR2 (germline): SQVTM, ANQGSEA. CDR3 sequence (DNA): TGCAGCGTTGCACTACGAATTCCCTACGAGCAGTACTTC. Protein product: CSVALRIPYEQYF.

The sample holds a few counts of this clonotype. This chain joins TRBV6-5 and TRBJ1-5, with a possible D match to TRBD1 (6 bases). Trimming removed 0 bases from V and 4 bases from J, with 10 bases in between. The CDR3 is 15 residues long. Germline loops: CDR1 MNHEY, CDR2 SVGAGI. The CDR3 spells CASSYSRQANQPQHF. CDR3 in DNA: TGTGCCAGCAGTTACTCGAGACAGGCGAATCAGCCCCAGCATTTT.

This clonotype was seen more than once but under ten times. The chain has TRBV3-1 and TRBJ2-2; D gene uncertain. V was trimmed by 2 bases and J by 3 bases, leaving 10 bases between them. The CDR3 is 15 residues long. Germline V CDR1 and CDR2: LGHDT, YNNKEL (reference sequence). CDR3 DNA sequence: TGTGCCAGCAGCCAAAGGCAGGATTACACCGGGGAGCTGTTTTTT. This codes for CASSQRQDYTGELFF.

In this sample, this clonotype turned up many times. The genes are TRBV7-2 and TRBJ1-1, with D unresolved. This CDR3 spans 13 amino acids. CDR1 SGHTA and CDR2 FQGNSA come from the germline V gene. The V and J ends lost 3 bases and 4 bases respectively, with 9 bases between them. The CDR3 region has the DNA TGTGCCAGCAGCTTTAAGGGAGGCACTGAAGCTTTCTTT. It yields the protein CASSFKGGTEAFF.

This clonotype came up many times. The chain is built from TRBV6-5 and TRBJ2-7; D assignment may be TRBD1 or TRBD2 (5 bases each). Germline V gene data show CDR1 as MNHEY and CDR2 as SVGAGI. The CDR3 consists of 15 residues. V lost 5 bases and J 2 bases, leaving 16 bases between the germline ends. CDR3 amino acids: CASSNPAQEAYEQYF. Here the CDR3 DNA reads TGTGCCAGCAGTAACCCGGCACAGGAGGCCTACGAGCAGTACTTC.

At least ten counts were recorded for this clonotype. The chain uses TRBV5-6 and TRBJ2-5, with 10 positions matching TRBD2. Germline CDR1 is SGHDT and CDR2 is YYEEEE. There are 14 residues in the CDR3. V trimming: 3 bases; J trimming: 5 bases; junction bases outside the gene matches: 4. The CDR3: CASSSSGSGETQYF. For the CDR3, the DNA is TGTGCCAGCAGCTCTAGCGGGAGCGGGGAGACCCAGTACTTC.

This clonotype was observed at least ten times. V usage is TRBV7-3 and J usage is TRBJ2-3; 9 nucleotides match TRBD2. Trimming at V came to 1 base and at J to 3 bases, leaving 20 bases not matched to a gene. CDR1 and CDR2 (germline): SGHTA, FQGTGA. The CDR3 runs to 21 residues. CDR3 in amino acids: CASSLIGLAGRASLRTDTQYF. The CDR3 DNA is TGTGCCAGCAGCTTAATCGGGCTAGCGGGAAGAGCCTCCCTACGAACAGATACGCAGTATTTT.

This clonotype has ten or more counts. This chain uses TRBV5-1 with TRBJ1-1, with 7 bases that match TRBD1. CDR3 length equals 14 residues. Germline CDR1 is SGHRS and CDR2 is YFSETQ. J gave up 4 bases and V 7 bases, and 10 bases lay outside the gene matches. In DNA, the CDR3 is TGCGCCAGCGGAAGAGGGGGCGATGGCACTGAAGCTTTCTTT. Translated, it gives CASGRGGDGTEAFF.

This clonotype was recorded at least ten times. The chain couples TRBV5-1 to TRBJ2-1, with 10 bases fitting TRBD2. Trimming at V came to 0 bases and at J to 0 bases, leaving 6 bases not matched to a gene. Germline CDR1 SGHRS, CDR2 YFSETQ. The CDR3 has 18 residues. In DNA, the CDR3 is TGCGCCAGCAGCTTGGCGGGGGGACTAGCGAGCTCCTACAATGAGCAGTTCTTC. Protein: CASSLAGGLASSYNEQFF.

At least ten counts were recorded for this clonotype. The rearrangement uses TRBV5-1 and TRBJ2-1; tentative D call: TRBD1 (6 bases). The V and J ends lost 6 bases and 5 bases respectively, with 18 bases between them. The CDR3 loop spans 15 amino acids. Germline-derived CDR1 and CDR2 are SGHRS and YFSETQ. The CDR3 sequence: CASTERTVSHNEQFF. CDR3 sequence (DNA): TGCGCCAGCACCGAACGGACAGTATCCCACAATGAGCAGTTCTTC. Full variable domain (outside the CDR3, taken from reference TRBV5-1 and TRBJ2-1): KAGVTQTPRYLIKTRGQQVTLSCSPISGHRSVSWYQQTPGQGLQFLFEYFSETQRNKGNFPGRFSGRQFSNSRSEMNVSTLELGDSALYLCASTERTVSHNEQFFGPGTRLTVL.

This clonotype was seen at least ten times. The rearrangement links TRBV5-1 to TRBJ1-1; D is unresolved. CDR1 is SGHRS and CDR2 is YFSETQ in the germline V gene. There are 13 residues in the CDR3. Trimming removed 1 base at V and 4 bases at J, with 8 bases between. The CDR3 DNA reads as TGCGCCAGCAGCTTGATCAGGTCCACTGAAGCTTTCTTT. Amino acids: CASSLIRSTEAFF.

Many counts were recorded for this clonotype. The rearrangement links TRBV7-2 to TRBJ1-3, with D unresolved. Looked up from germline, CDR1 is SGHTA and CDR2 is FQGNSA. The CDR3 runs to 15 residues. The germline V and J ends were trimmed by 6 bases and 4 bases, with 16 bases remaining between them. CDR3 sequence reads: CASRPGGGRGNTIYF. The CDR3 DNA reads as TGTGCCAGCAGGCCCGGCGGCGGGCGAGGAAACACCATATATTTT.

There are many counts of this clonotype. The chain uses TRBV15 and TRBJ1-4; no reliable D call. V lost 3 bases and J 6 bases, leaving 8 bases between the germline ends. The CDR3 loop spans 13 amino acids. Germline assignment: CDR1 LNHNV and CDR2 YYDKDF (reference sequence). The CDR3 coding sequence is TGTGCCACCAGCAGGGACGGCGATGAAAAACTGTTTTTT. It encodes CATSRDGDEKLFF.

This clonotype came up many times. This chain connects TRBV24-1 to TRBJ2-2; D gene uncertain. V was clipped by 3 bases and J by 0 bases, with 10 bases between them. The CDR3 has 16 amino acids. The germline gives CDR1 KGHDR, CDR2 SFDVKD. The CDR3 region is CATSDDNPANTGELFF. CDR3 nucleotide sequence: TGTGCCACCAGTGATGACAACCCCGCGAACACCGGGGAGCTGTTTTTT.

This clonotype was seen ten or more times. J is TRBJ1-2 and V is TRBV11-2; D unresolved. V lost 1 base and J 8 bases, leaving 14 bases between the germline ends. The CDR3 runs to 14 residues. Germline V gives CDR1 SGHAT, CDR2 FQNNGV. CDR3 bases: TGTGCCAGCAGCTTAGTACGACTCCATTGGGGCTACACCTTC. Translating gives CASSLVRLHWGYTF.

At least ten counts were recorded for this clonotype. In DNA, the CDR3 is TGCAGTGCTAGAGATACCCGCAGTAGCAATCAGCCCCAGCATTTT. Translated: CSARDTRSSNQPQHF. The chain employs TRBV20-1 and TRBJ1-5, with D hard to call. Germline loops: CDR1 DFQATT, CDR2 SNEGSKA (reference sequence). This CDR3 is built from 15 residues. Trimming stripped 0 bases from V and 0 bases from J, with 9 bases between.